The TCR beta chain under discussion was sequenced for a study of T cells in Graves' hyperthyroidism and ophthalmopathy. Germline values: CDR1 MNHEY, CDR2 SMNVEV (reference sequence). The CDR3 is 14 amino acids. V was shortened by 5 bases and J by 5 bases, with 12 bases between the two germline ends. Criteria for exclusion of patients were uncontrolled infection, other autoimmune disease, pregnancy or lactation. Each 10 ml fresh peripheral blood draw supplied the PBMCs. This clonotype was found a few times. The TCR beta CDR3 regions underwent amplification using RNA transcripts as the source. The primer set for the first-round RT-PCR of the TCR CDR3 was HTBI. TCRdb reanalysed the multiplex PCR reads using MiXCR and keeps one entry per CDR3 protein. Here the sample spans a few hundred thousand distinct CDR3 sequences, 15% to 19% being singletons.

The clonotype originates from a woman under 30 with Graves' hyperthyroidism that later progressed to Graves' ophthalmopathy. The J gene is TRBJ2-2, the V gene TRBV27, with D uncertain. Input material: blood. The CDR3 region has the DNA TGTGCCAGCAGTGGGGAAATCGGGACCGGGGAGCTGTTTTTT. This translates into CASSGEIGTGELFF.